A selection of T cell receptor beta chains follows, all from one sample in a study of human T cells and chemical hapten exposure. TCRdb called the RACE reads again in MiXCR, with one record for every CDR3 protein. Among over 45,000 distinct CDR3 sequences, 7% to 10% were seen once, and the ten largest hold about an eighth. The starting material was whole blood, obtained in connection with sensitization to the hapten diphenylcyclopropenone (DPC). All receptors derive from a woman aged 40 to 50 with alopecia areata. Some clones in this sample may be carry-over from other donors' samples. The CDR3 runs from the conserved cysteine through the conserved F or W. Each record gives: V gene, clone size, D gene, J gene, CDR3 protein, CDR3 DNA. A D gene is named only where the DNA matches it firmly. Clone size is shown for a subset of rows, as once, few, many or a class of expanded clone.

>TRBV5-8|few|.|TRBJ1-1
CASSYRGLKGTEAFF
TGTGCCAGCAGCTATCGGGGCTTGAAAGGCACTGAAGCTTTCTTT
>TRBV28|.|.|TRBJ1-1
CASSSRGAGAFF
TGTGCCAGCAGTTCGCGCGGGGCAGGAGCTTTCTTT
>TRBV5-6|.|.|TRBJ1-2
CASSLGRPNTGYTF
TGTGCCAGCAGCTTGGGACGGCCGAATACCGGCTACACCTTC
>TRBV21-1|many|.|TRBJ2-7
CASRDSSINEQYF
TGTGCCAGTCGGGACTCATCTATCAACGAGCAGTACTTC
>TRBV28|few|.|TRBJ1-4
CASSSGVNNEKLFF
TGTGCCAGCAGCTCAGGCGTAAATAATGAAAAACTGTTTTTT
>TRBV6-6|few|.|TRBJ1-2
CASMSGVGYGYTF
TGTGCCAGCATGAGTGGGGTGGGCTATGGCTACACCTTC
>TRBV6-2/TRBV6-3|.|.|TRBJ2-1
CASRLLKSNNEQFF
TGTGCCAGCAGGTTATTGAAATCAAACAATGAGCAGTTCTTC
>TRBV4-3|few|TRBD1|TRBJ2-3
CASSPNGQGEVYF
TGCGCCAGCAGCCCCAACGGACAGGGTGAAGTGTATTTT
>TRBV9|many|TRBD2|TRBJ2-1
CASSPKQRGGPNEQFF
TGTGCCAGCAGCCCCAAGCAGCGGGGGGGCCCCAATGAGCAGTTCTTC
>TRBV7-9|many|.|TRBJ2-3
CASSSPPTDTQYF
TGTGCCAGCAGCTCCCCTCCCACAGATACGCAGTATTTT
>TRBV7-2|many|TRBD2|TRBJ2-5
CASSSISGGARETQYF
TGTGCCAGCAGCTCAATTAGCGGGGGGGCCAGGGAGACCCAGTACTTC
>TRBV20-1|few|.|TRBJ2-3
CSVGAFTDTQYF
TGCAGTGTCGGGGCTTTCACAGATACGCAGTATTTT
>TRBV12-3/TRBV12-4|many|.|TRBJ1-3
CAVGKSGNTIYF
TGCGCAGTCGGTAAATCTGGAAACACCATATATTTT
>TRBV30|.|.|TRBJ2-2
CAWSVARLNTGELFF
TGTGCCTGGAGTGTGGCTAGGTTAAACACCGGGGAGCTGTTTTTT
>TRBV7-2|many|.|TRBJ2-7
CASAGFYEQYF
TGTGCCAGCGCAGGGTTTTACGAGCAGTACTTC
>TRBV24-1|once|.|TRBJ1-1
CASAYGSRAEAFF
TGTGCCTCCGCGTATGGCTCAAGGGCTGAAGCTTTCTTT
>TRBV27|.|.|TRBJ1-1
CASSLFGENTEAFF
TGTGCCAGCAGTTTATTTGGGGAGAACACTGAAGCTTTCTTT
>TRBV5-4|many|TRBD2|TRBJ2-3
CASSLFGLAQDTQYF
TGTGCCAGCAGCTTATTCGGACTAGCGCAAGATACGCAGTATTTT
>TRBV5-1|few|.|TRBJ2-2
CASSLEVNTGELFF
TGCGCCAGCAGCTTGGAGGTGAACACCGGGGAGCTGTTTTTT
>TRBV6-2/TRBV6-3|many|.|TRBJ2-1
CASSPSPDSHNEQFF
TGTGCCAGCAGTCCCTCCCCCGACAGTCACAATGAGCAGTTCTTC
>TRBV2|.|TRBD1|TRBJ2-1
CASSALGQNNNEQFF
TGTGCCAGCAGTGCCCTGGGACAGAACAACAATGAGCAGTTCTTC
>TRBV7-3|many|.|TRBJ1-3
CASSWGGSGNTIYF
TGTGCCAGCAGCTGGGGAGGCTCTGGAAACACCATATATTTT
>TRBV18|few|.|TRBJ1-1
CASSPYRENTEAFF
TGTGCCAGCTCACCATACAGGGAGAACACTGAAGCTTTCTTT
>TRBV6-1|few|.|TRBJ2-1
CASSEWRRGGEQFF
TGTGCCAGCAGTGAATGGAGGCGGGGCGGGGAGCAGTTCTTC
>TRBV29-1|many|.|TRBJ2-7
CSVTSGYEQYF
TGCAGCGTGACAAGCGGCTACGAGCAGTACTTC
>TRBV4-3|few|.|TRBJ1-2
CASSPSVSGSYGYTF
TGCGCCAGCAGCCCGTCGGTCAGTGGATCATATGGCTACACCTTC
>TRBV6-6|few|TRBD1|TRBJ1-5
CASSPRTGGNQPQHF
TGTGCCAGCAGTCCGCGGACAGGGGGCAATCAGCCCCAGCATTTT
>TRBV20-1|.|.|TRBJ2-7
CSAAGITVGEQYF
TGCAGTGCAGCCGGGATCACGGTAGGCGAGCAGTACTTC
>TRBV6-6|many|.|TRBJ2-4
CASTPWSPEVDKNIQYF
TGTGCCAGCACCCCCTGGTCCCCCGAGGTCGACAAAAACATTCAGTACTTC
>TRBV11-1|many|TRBD2|TRBJ2-2
CASSPASGGTGELFF
TGTGCCAGCAGCCCCGCTAGCGGGGGAACCGGGGAGCTGTTTTTT
>TRBV30|many|TRBD1|TRBJ1-1
CAWRDRGDTEAFF
TGTGCCTGGAGGGACAGGGGCGACACTGAAGCTTTCTTT
>TRBV4-1|few|.|TRBJ1-1
CASSRRQENTEAFF
TGCGCCAGCAGTCGACGGCAGGAGAACACTGAAGCTTTCTTT
>TRBV23-1|many|TRBD2|TRBJ2-2
CASKPIRGRDETGELFF
TGCGCCAGCAAGCCTATACGAGGGAGGGATGAAACCGGGGAGCTGTTTTTT
>TRBV5-1|many|.|TRBJ1-2
CASSLAQGGYGYTF
TGCGCCAGCAGCTTGGCACAGGGTGGCTATGGCTACACCTTC
>TRBV18|.|.|TRBJ1-6
CASSLREGDSPLHF
TGTGCCAGCTCACTTAGGGAAGGGGATTCACCCCTCCACTTT
>TRBV7-3|.|.|TRBJ2-3
CASSVPGADTQYF
TGTGCCAGCAGTGTTCCTGGCGCAGATACGCAGTATTTT
>TRBV9|.|.|TRBJ2-7
CASSVTPSRGLSGQYF
TGTGCCAGCAGCGTAACCCCGTCACGGGGGCTCTCCGGGCAGTACTTC
>TRBV2|.|TRBD2|TRBJ2-1
CASSDATSGGAPTYNEQFF
TGTGCCAGCAGTGATGCAACTAGCGGGGGAGCCCCGACCTACAATGAGCAGTTCTTC
>TRBV7-3|many|TRBD2|TRBJ2-3
CASSLTPPSGTTDTQYF
TGTGCCAGCAGCTTAACCCCCCCTAGCGGTACTACAGATACGCAGTATTTT
>TRBV6-4|few|TRBD1|TRBJ1-6
CASSDGTGGLNSPLHF
TGTGCCAGCAGTGACGGGACAGGGGGCCTCAATTCACCCCTCCACTTT
>TRBV20-1|many|.|TRBJ2-7
CSAVEPTGSYEQYF
TGCAGTGCAGTGGAACCGACAGGTAGCTACGAGCAGTACTTC